This T cell receptor (beta chain) was documented in a study of cytomegalovirus exposure and HLA in healthy donors. General observations from the study: Later analysis suggested links between common viral pathogens and several top significant clusters. Later work found that TCR association rates differed between HLA loci; DRB1 had the most and HLA-C the fewest. TCR beta chains numbering some 160 were designated cytomegalovirus-associated. CMV serostatus alone was available as immune exposure information.

V lost 6 bases and J 0 bases, leaving 11 bases between the germline ends. The CDR3 is made up of 14 amino acids. Germline lookup yields CDR1 MDHEN and CDR2 SYDVKM. The PCR contained 60 Vbeta and 13 Jbeta primers. This table comes from immunoSEQ multiplex PCR, and its TCRdb copy is limited to in-frame clones, with some not included. The data hold some 140,000 clones, with roughly four fifths observed a single time. In regard to this clone: The antigen is undetermined.

The TCR was taken from a woman aged 50 to 60 in good health and CMV-seropositive. What was sequenced was PBMCs. The chain couples TRBV28 to TRBJ2-5; weak D call: TRBD2 (6 bases). The CDR3 sequence: CASSLARYQETQYF. DNA for the CDR3: TGTGCCAGCAGCCTAGCGAGGTACCAAGAGACCCAGTACTTC.